This is a list of T cell receptor beta chains from one sample in a study of cytomegalovirus exposure and HLA in healthy donors. The table came from immunoSEQ multiplex PCR; TCRdb's copy has only in-frame clones and leaves some out. The sample totals 100,000 to 150,000 clones. The specimen was PBMCs. The source is a man between 18 and 29 years old in good health and CMV-seronegative. Each CDR3 is given with its conserved first and last residue. D genes are given only for firm matches.

V: TRBV10-3; J: TRBJ2-2; D: TRBD2; CDR3: CAISALAGGVGELFF; DNA: TGTGCCATCAGTGCTCTAGCGGGAGGAGTCGGGGAGCTGTTTTTT
V: TRBV16; J: TRBJ2-5; D: -; CDR3: CASSQVTRQETQYF; DNA: TGTGCCAGCAGCCAAGTGACACGGCAAGAGACCCAGTACTTC
V: TRBV28; J: TRBJ1-2; D: TRBD1; CDR3: CASTRQGQGASGYTF; DNA: TGTGCCAGCACCCGCCAGGGACAGGGAGCCTCTGGCTACACCTTC
V: TRBV19; J: TRBJ2-1; D: -; CDR3: CASSMFAGRNGQFF; DNA: TGTGCCAGTAGTATGTTCGCAGGGAGGAATGGGCAGTTCTTC
V: TRBV19; J: TRBJ1-5; D: -; CDR3: CASSMRRTLTYQPQHF; DNA: TGTGCCAGTAGTATGCGGCGGACACTAACGTATCAGCCCCAGCATTTT
V: TRBV7-9; J: TRBJ2-7; D: -; CDR3: CASSLRQDDYEQYF; DNA: TGTGCCAGCAGCTTAAGACAGGACGACTACGAGCAGTACTTC
V: TRBV9; J: TRBJ1-6; D: -; CDR3: CASSAPPGRGNSPLHF; DNA: TGTGCCAGCAGCGCCCCCCCGGGCAGGGGTAATTCACCCCTCCACTTT
V: TRBV9; J: TRBJ1-4; D: -; CDR3: CASSVGSLDEKLFF; DNA: TGTGCCAGCAGCGTAGGGAGCCTGGATGAAAAACTGTTTTTT
V: TRBV18; J: TRBJ1-1; D: -; CDR3: CASSPPSTVNTEAFF; DNA: TGTGCCAGCTCACCACCCTCCACAGTGAACACTGAAGCTTTCTTT
V: TRBV7-3; J: TRBJ2-3; D: -; CDR3: CASSLSLAVSTDTQYF; DNA: TGTGCCAGCAGCTTAAGTTTAGCGGTGAGCACAGATACGCAGTATTTT
V: TRBV25-1; J: TRBJ1-1; D: -; CDR3: CASSEGRGDTEAFF; DNA: TGTGCCAGCAGTGAGGGGAGGGGTGACACTGAAGCTTTCTTT
V: TRBV28; J: TRBJ2-7; D: -; CDR3: CASSTPGQLSYEQYF; DNA: TGTGCCAGCAGTACCCCAGGGCAGCTTTCCTACGAGCAGTACTTC
V: TRBV18; J: TRBJ2-5; D: TRBD1; CDR3: CASYTGGGETQYF; DNA: TGTGCCAGCTACACAGGGGGCGGTGAGACCCAGTACTTC
V: TRBV4-3; J: TRBJ2-2; D: TRBD1; CDR3: CASSSGQTTGELFF; DNA: TGCGCCAGCAGCTCGGGACAGACGACCGGGGAGCTGTTTTTT
V: TRBV4-3; J: TRBJ2-4; D: TRBD1; CDR3: CASSYRGPAKNIQYF; DNA: TGCGCCAGCAGTTACAGGGGCCCGGCCAAAAACATTCAGTACTTC
V: TRBV27; J: TRBJ2-7; D: TRBD1; CDR3: CASSLGRGREQYF; DNA: TGTGCCAGCAGTTTGGGCAGGGGGCGCGAGCAGTACTTC
V: TRBV6-6; J: TRBJ1-3; D: -; CDR3: CASSQGWGNTIYF; DNA: TGTGCCAGCAGTCAGGGGTGGGGAAACACCATATATTTT
V: TRBV18; J: TRBJ2-1; D: -; CDR3: CASSPYQGYNEQFF; DNA: TGTGCCAGCTCACCCTACCAGGGATACAATGAGCAGTTCTTC
V: TRBV25-1; J: TRBJ2-5; D: TRBD1; CDR3: CASSETGGRQETQYF; DNA: TGTGCCAGCAGTGAGACAGGGGGCCGGCAAGAGACCCAGTACTTC
V: TRBV6-5; J: TRBJ2-5; D: -; CDR3: CASRHRGGLGETQYF; DNA: TGTGCCAGCAGACACCGCGGGGGCTTGGGAGAGACCCAGTACTTC
V: TRBV28; J: TRBJ1-2; D: -; CDR3: CASSPPEIRAYGYTF; DNA: TGTGCCAGCAGTCCCCCGGAAATCAGGGCCTATGGCTACACCTTC
V: TRBV5-1; J: TRBJ1-1; D: -; CDR3: CASSLPGPRTEAFF; DNA: TGCGCCAGCAGCTTGCCAGGCCCCCGGACTGAAGCTTTCTTT
V: TRBV27; J: TRBJ2-3; D: -; CDR3: CASSPLSTDTQYF; DNA: TGTGCCAGCAGTCCCCTTAGCACAGATACGCAGTATTTT
V: TRBV7-6; J: TRBJ2-7; D: TRBD2; CDR3: CASSDQGGLGYEQYF; DNA: TGTGCCAGCAGCGACCAGGGAGGGTTGGGCTACGAGCAGTACTTC
V: TRBV5-1; J: TRBJ2-3; D: -; CDR3: CASSLERSRDTQYF; DNA: TGCGCCAGCAGCTTGGAACGGTCCCGGGATACGCAGTATTTT
V: TRBV2; J: TRBJ2-7; D: TRBD2; CDR3: CASSEGGRGGSYEQYF; DNA: TGTGCCAGCAGTGAAGGCGGTCGGGGGGGGAGCTACGAGCAGTACTTC
V: TRBV28; J: TRBJ2-3; D: TRBD1; CDR3: CASSPVRTGRTDTQYF; DNA: TGTGCCAGCAGTCCCGTACGGACAGGTCGCACAGATACGCAGTATTTT
V: TRBV4-3; J: TRBJ2-2; D: -; CDR3: CASSQDRGSTGELFF; DNA: TGCGCCAGCAGCCAAGATCGGGGGTCGACCGGGGAGCTGTTTTTT
V: TRBV27; J: TRBJ2-7; D: TRBD2; CDR3: CASNPSGGYEQYF; DNA: TGTGCCAGCAACCCGTCGGGGGGCTACGAGCAGTACTTC
V: TRBV5-1; J: TRBJ2-1; D: -; CDR3: CASSLPGIDEQFF; DNA: TGCGCCAGCAGCTTGCCAGGTATCGATGAGCAGTTCTTC
V: TRBV11-2; J: TRBJ2-7; D: -; CDR3: CASSLGVHEQYF; DNA: TGTGCCAGCAGCTTAGGAGTACACGAGCAGTACTTC
V: TRBV27; J: TRBJ2-1; D: TRBD2; CDR3: CASSPGLAARMDEQFF; DNA: TGTGCCAGCAGTCCGGGACTAGCCGCCCGAATGGATGAGCAGTTCTTC
V: TRBV7-2; J: TRBJ2-5; D: -; CDR3: CASSLLETQYF; DNA: TGTGCCAGCAGCCTACTAGAGACCCAGTACTTC
V: TRBV7-2; J: TRBJ1-5; D: -; CDR3: CASSFSGNNQPQHF; DNA: TGTGCCAGCAGCTTCTCAGGGAACAATCAGCCCCAGCATTTT
V: TRBV9; J: TRBJ2-1; D: -; CDR3: CASSVTGTASDEQFF; DNA: TGTGCCAGCAGCGTAACCGGGACTGCGTCGGATGAGCAGTTCTTC
V: TRBV5-6; J: TRBJ2-1; D: TRBD1; CDR3: CASSLPDRTNEQFF; DNA: TGTGCCAGCAGCTTGCCGGACAGGACCAATGAGCAGTTCTTC
V: TRBV27; J: TRBJ1-2; D: TRBD1; CDR3: CASSRLQGRFGGYTF; DNA: TGTGCCAGCAGCAGATTACAGGGGAGGTTTGGTGGCTACACCTTC
V: TRBV2; J: TRBJ2-2; D: -; CDR3: CASQGGLRTGELFF; DNA: TGTGCCAGTCAGGGAGGCCTCCGAACCGGGGAGCTGTTTTTT
V: TRBV4-3; J: TRBJ2-7; D: -; CDR3: CASSQAQGMDEQYF; DNA: TGCGCCAGCAGCCAAGCTCAGGGGATGGACGAGCAGTACTTC
V: TRBV11-3; J: TRBJ2-5; D: -; CDR3: CASSLDSEATQYF; DNA: TGTGCCAGCAGCTTAGACTCTGAAGCGACCCAGTACTTC
V: TRBV7-6; J: TRBJ2-2; D: TRBD2; CDR3: CASSRGLAGGPNGELFF; DNA: TGTGCCAGCAGCAGGGGACTAGCGGGGGGGCCAAACGGGGAGCTGTTTTTT
V: TRBV13; J: TRBJ1-1; D: -; CDR3: CASSLDYPGEAFF; DNA: TGTGCCAGCAGCTTAGATTATCCGGGGGAAGCTTTCTTT
V: TRBV6-5; J: TRBJ1-2; D: -; CDR3: CASSYGRNSYGYTF; DNA: TGTGCCAGCAGTTATGGCAGGAACTCTTATGGCTACACCTTC
V: TRBV27; J: TRBJ1-2; D: -; CDR3: CASRFGTLGGYTF; DNA: TGTGCCAGCAGATTCGGGACTCTCGGTGGCTACACCTTC
V: TRBV6-1; J: TRBJ2-5; D: TRBD2; CDR3: CASNGKAGGQETQYF; DNA: TGTGCCAGCAATGGTAAAGCGGGAGGCCAAGAGACCCAGTACTTC
V: TRBV7-9; J: TRBJ1-4; D: -; CDR3: CASSLAGGEKLFF; DNA: TGTGCCAGCAGCTTAGCGGGGGGTGAAAAACTGTTTTTT
V: TRBV29-1; J: TRBJ2-7; D: TRBD1; CDR3: CSVGRQGSSYEQYF; DNA: TGCAGCGTTGGGAGACAGGGGTCCTCCTACGAGCAGTACTTC
V: TRBV5-1; J: TRBJ2-5; D: -; CDR3: CASSLGGGGSLYDQETQYF; DNA: TGCGCCAGCAGCTTGGGAGGGGGGGGCTCACTGTATGATCAAGAGACCCAGTACTTC
V: TRBV10-3; J: TRBJ2-7; D: TRBD1; CDR3: CAISEGQGRGYEQYF; DNA: TGTGCCATCAGTGAAGGACAGGGGCGAGGGTACGAGCAGTACTTC
V: TRBV4-3; J: TRBJ2-3; D: TRBD2; CDR3: CASSQALAGGGTDTQYF; DNA: TGCGCCAGCAGCCAAGCCCTAGCGGGGGGAGGAACAGATACGCAGTATTTT
V: TRBV6-6; J: TRBJ1-1; D: -; CDR3: CASSYSVGDTEAFF; DNA: TGTGCCAGCAGTTACTCCGTAGGGGACACTGAAGCTTTCTTT
V: TRBV6-6; J: TRBJ1-1; D: -; CDR3: CASSYLGSYTEAFF; DNA: TGTGCCAGCAGTTACCTCGGGTCTTACACTGAAGCTTTCTTT
V: TRBV20-1; J: TRBJ2-3; D: -; CDR3: CSATTGDTQYF; DNA: TGCAGTGCTACTACAGGGGATACGCAGTATTTT
V: TRBV28; J: TRBJ2-3; D: -; CDR3: CASSPGGETDTQYF; DNA: TGTGCCAGCAGCCCCGGAGGTGAGACAGATACGCAGTATTTT